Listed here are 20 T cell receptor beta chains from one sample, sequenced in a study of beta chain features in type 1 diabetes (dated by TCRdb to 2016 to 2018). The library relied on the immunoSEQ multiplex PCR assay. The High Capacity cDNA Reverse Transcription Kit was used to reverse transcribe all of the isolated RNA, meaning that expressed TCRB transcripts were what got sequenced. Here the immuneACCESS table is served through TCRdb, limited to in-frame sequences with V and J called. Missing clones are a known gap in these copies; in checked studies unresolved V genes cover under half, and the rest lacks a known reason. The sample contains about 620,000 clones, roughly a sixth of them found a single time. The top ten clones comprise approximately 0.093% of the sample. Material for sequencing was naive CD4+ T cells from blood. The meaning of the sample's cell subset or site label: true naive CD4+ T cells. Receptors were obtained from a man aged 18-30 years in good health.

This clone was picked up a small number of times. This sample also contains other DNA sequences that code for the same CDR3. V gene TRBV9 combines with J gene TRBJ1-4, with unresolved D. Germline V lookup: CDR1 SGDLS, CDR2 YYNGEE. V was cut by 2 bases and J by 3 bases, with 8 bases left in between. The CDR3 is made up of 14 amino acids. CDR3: CASSVGGSNEKLFF. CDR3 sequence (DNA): TGTGCCAGCAGCGTCGGTGGTTCTAATGAAAAACTGTTTTTT.

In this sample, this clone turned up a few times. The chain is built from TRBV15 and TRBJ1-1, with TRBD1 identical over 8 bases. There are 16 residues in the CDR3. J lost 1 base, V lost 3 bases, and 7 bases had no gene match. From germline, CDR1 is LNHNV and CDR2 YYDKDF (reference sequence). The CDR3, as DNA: TGTGCCACCAGCAGGGACACAGGGGGTAAGAACACTGAAGCTTTCTTT. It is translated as CATSRDTGGKNTEAFF.

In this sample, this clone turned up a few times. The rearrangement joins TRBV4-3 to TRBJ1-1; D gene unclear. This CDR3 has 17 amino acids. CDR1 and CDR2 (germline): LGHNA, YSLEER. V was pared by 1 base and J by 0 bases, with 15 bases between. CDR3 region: CASSQGWTAGMNTEAFF. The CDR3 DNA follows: TGCGCCAGCAGCCAAGGCTGGACGGCGGGGATGAACACTGAAGCTTTCTTT.

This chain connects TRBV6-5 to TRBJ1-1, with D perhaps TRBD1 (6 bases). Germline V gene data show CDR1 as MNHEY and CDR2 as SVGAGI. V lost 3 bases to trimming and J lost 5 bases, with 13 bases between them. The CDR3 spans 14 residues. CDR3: CASSYLRGRTEAFF. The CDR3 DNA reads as TGTGCCAGCAGTTATCTCAGGGGAAGGACTGAAGCTTTCTTT.

CDR3 in amino acids: CAISIGPGDTQYF. CDR3 coding DNA: TGTGCCATCTCGATTGGGCCGGGGGATACGCAGTATTTT. V usage is TRBV10-3 and J usage is TRBJ2-3; TRBD2 might be the D (5 bases). V lost 8 bases to trimming and J lost 6 bases, with 15 bases between them. The germline CDR1 and CDR2 sequences are ENHRY and SYGVKD. CDR3 length equals 13 residues.

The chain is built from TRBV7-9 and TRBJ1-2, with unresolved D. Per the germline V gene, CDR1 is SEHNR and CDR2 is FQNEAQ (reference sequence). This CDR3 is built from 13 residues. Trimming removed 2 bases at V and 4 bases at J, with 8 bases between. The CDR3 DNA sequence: TGTGCCAGCAGCTTACGAGGGCTCTATGGCTACACCTTC. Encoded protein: CASSLRGLYGYTF.

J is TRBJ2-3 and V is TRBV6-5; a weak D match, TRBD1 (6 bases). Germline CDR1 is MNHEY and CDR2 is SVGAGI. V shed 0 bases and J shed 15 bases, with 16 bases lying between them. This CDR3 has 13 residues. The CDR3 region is CASSYSVPGHLYF. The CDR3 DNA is TGTGCCAGCAGTTACTCGGTCCCGGGACACTTATATTTT.

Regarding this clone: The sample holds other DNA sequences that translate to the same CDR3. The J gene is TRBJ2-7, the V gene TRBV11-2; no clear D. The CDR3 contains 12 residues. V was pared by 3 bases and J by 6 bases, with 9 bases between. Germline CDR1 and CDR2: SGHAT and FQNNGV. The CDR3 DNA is TGTGCCAGCAGCTTGCTAGGGTCCGAGCAGTACTTC. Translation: CASSLLGSEQYF. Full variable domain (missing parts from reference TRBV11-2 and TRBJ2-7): EAGVAQSPRYKIIEKRQSVAFWCNPISGHATLYWYQQILGQGPKLLIQFQNNGVVDDSQLPKDRFSAERLKGVDSTLKIQPAKLEDSAVYLCASSLLGSEQYFGPGTRLTVT.

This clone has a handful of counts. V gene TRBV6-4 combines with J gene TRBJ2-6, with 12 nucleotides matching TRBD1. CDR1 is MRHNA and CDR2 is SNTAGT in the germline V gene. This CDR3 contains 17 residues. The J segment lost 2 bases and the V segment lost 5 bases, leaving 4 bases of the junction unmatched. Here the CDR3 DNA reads TGTGCCAGCAGTAGCGGGACAGGGGGCGCTGGGGCCAACGTCCTGACTTTC. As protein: CASSSGTGGAGANVLTF.

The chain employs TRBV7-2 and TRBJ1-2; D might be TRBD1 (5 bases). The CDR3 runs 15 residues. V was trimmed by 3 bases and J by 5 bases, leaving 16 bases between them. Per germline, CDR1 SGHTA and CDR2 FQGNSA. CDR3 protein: CASSLSPTATYGYTF. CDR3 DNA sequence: TGTGCCAGCAGCTTGTCCCCGACAGCCACATATGGCTACACCTTC. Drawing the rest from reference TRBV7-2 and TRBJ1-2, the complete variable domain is GAGVSQSPSNKVTEKGKDVELRCDPISGHTALYWYRQSLGQGLEFLIYFQGNSAPDKSGLPSDRFSAERTGGSVSTLTIQRTQQEDSAVYLCASSLSPTATYGYTFGSGTRLTVV.

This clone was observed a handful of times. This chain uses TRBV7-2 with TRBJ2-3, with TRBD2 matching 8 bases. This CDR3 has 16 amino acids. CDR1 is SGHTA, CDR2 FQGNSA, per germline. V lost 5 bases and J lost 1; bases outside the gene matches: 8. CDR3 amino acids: CASSKSGSPRTDTQYF. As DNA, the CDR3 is TGTGCCAGCAGCAAAAGCGGGAGTCCCCGCACAGATACGCAGTATTTT.

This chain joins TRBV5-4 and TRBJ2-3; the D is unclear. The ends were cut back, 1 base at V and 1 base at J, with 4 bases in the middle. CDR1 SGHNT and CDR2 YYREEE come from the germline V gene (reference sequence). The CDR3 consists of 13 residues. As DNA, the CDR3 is TGTGCCAGCAGCTTGAGCCGCACAGATACGCAGTATTTT. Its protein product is CASSLSRTDTQYF.

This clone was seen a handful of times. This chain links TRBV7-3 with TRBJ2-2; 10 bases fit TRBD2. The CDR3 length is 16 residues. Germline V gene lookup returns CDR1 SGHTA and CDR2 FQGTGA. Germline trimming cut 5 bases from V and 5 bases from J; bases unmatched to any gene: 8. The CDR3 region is CASSLGLAGVTGELFF. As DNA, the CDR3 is TGTGCCAGCAGCCTCGGGCTAGCGGGAGTAACCGGGGAGCTGTTTTTT.

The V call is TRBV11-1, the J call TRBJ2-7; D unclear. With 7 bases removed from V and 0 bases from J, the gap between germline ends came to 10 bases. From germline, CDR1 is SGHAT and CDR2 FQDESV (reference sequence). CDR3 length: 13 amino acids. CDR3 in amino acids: CASTFAGSYEQYF. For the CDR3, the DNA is TGTGCCAGCACCTTTGCAGGCTCCTACGAGCAGTACTTC.

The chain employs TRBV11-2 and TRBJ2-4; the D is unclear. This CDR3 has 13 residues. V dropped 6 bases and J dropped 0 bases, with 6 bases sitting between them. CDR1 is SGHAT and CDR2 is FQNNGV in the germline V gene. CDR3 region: CASRALAKNIQYF. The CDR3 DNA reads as TGTGCCAGCAGGGCGTTAGCCAAAAACATTCAGTACTTC.

The CDR3 DNA reads as TGTGCCAGCAGCCCCCGAAGGATAATGAACACTGAAGCTTTCTTT. Protein sequence: CASSPRRIMNTEAFF. The chain recombines TRBV7-9 with TRBJ1-1; D remains ambiguous. CDR1 and CDR2 (germline): SEHNR, FQNEAQ (reference sequence). The CDR3 is made up of 15 amino acids. The germline V and J ends were trimmed by 5 bases and 0 bases, with 13 bases remaining between them. The full variable domain, its missing parts supplied by reference TRBV7-9 and TRBJ1-1, is DTGVSQNPRHKITKRGQNVTFRCDPISEHNRLYWYRQTLGQGPEFLTYFQNEAQLEKSRLLSDRFSAERPKGSFSTLEIQRTEQGDSAMYLCASSPRRIMNTEAFFGQGTRLTVV.

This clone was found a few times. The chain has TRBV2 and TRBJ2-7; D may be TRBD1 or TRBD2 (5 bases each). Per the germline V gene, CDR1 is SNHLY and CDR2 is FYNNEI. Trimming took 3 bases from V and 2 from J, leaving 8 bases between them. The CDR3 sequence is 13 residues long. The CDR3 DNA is TGTGCCAGCAGTGACGTGGGACCCTACGAGCAGTACTTC. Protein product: CASSDVGPYEQYF.

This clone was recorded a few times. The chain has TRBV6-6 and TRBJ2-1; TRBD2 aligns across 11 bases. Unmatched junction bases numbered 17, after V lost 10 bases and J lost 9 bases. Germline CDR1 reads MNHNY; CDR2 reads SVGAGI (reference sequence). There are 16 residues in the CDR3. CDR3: CAIRRATSGSGSEQFF. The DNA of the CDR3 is TGTGCCATCAGGCGGGCCACTAGCGGGAGTGGTAGTGAGCAGTTCTTC.

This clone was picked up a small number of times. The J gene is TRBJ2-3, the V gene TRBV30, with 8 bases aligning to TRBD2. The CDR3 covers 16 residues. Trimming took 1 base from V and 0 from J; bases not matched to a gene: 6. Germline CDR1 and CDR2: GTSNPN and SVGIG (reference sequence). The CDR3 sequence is CAWSDRLATSTDTQYF. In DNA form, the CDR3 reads TGTGCCTGGAGTGACCGACTAGCGACAAGCACAGATACGCAGTATTTT.

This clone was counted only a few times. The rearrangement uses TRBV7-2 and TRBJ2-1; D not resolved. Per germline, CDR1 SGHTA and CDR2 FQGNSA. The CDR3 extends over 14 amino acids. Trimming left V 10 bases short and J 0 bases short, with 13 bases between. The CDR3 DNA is TGTGCCACCCAGCTTCCAGCCTCCTACAATGAGCAGTTCTTC. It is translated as CATQLPASYNEQFF. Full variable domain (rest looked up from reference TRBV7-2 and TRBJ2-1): GAGVSQSPSNKVTEKGKDVELRCDPISGHTALYWYRQSLGQGLEFLIYFQGNSAPDKSGLPSDRFSAERTGGSVSTLTIQRTQQEDSAVYLCATQLPASYNEQFFGPGTRLTVL.